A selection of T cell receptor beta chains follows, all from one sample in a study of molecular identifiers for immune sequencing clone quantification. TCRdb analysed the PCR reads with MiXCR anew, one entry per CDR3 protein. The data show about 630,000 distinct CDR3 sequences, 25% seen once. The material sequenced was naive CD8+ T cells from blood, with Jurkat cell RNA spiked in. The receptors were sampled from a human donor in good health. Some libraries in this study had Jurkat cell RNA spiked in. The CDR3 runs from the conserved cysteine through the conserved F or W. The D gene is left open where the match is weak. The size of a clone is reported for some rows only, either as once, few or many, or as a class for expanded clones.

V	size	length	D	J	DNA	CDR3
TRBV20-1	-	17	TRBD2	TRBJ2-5	TGCAGTGCTAGGGAACTAGCGGGAGGGCAGAAACAAGAGACCCAGTACTTC	CSARELAGGQKQETQYF
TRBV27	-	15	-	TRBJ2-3	TGTGCCAGCAGTTTAAGTCCAGTCGGCACAGATACGCAGTATTTT	CASSLSPVGTDTQYF
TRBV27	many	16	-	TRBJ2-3	TGTGCCAGCAGTATCGTCCCCTCGGGCCTCACAGATACGCAGTATTTT	CASSIVPSGLTDTQYF
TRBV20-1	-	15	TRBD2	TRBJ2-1	TGCAGTGCTAGAACCGGGACTAGTCCCTACAATGAGCAGTTCTTC	CSARTGTSPYNEQFF
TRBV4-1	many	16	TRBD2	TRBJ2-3	TGCGCCAGCAGCCAAGACGGTCTAGCGGGGGCAGATACGCAGTATTTT	CASSQDGLAGADTQYF
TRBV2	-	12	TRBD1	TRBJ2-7	TGTGCCAACAACGGACAGGGTAACGAGCAGTACTTC	CANNGQGNEQYF
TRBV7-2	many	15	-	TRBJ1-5	TGTGCCAGCAGCTCTTCGGGGTATCGGAATCAGCCCCAGCATTTT	CASSSSGYRNQPQHF
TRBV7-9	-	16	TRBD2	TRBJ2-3	TGTGCCAGCAGCCAACTAGCGGGGGTTTTCACAGATACGCAGTATTTT	CASSQLAGVFTDTQYF
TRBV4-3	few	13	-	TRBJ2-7	TGCGCCAGCAGCCAAATAGGCAGGGACGAGCAGTACTTC	CASSQIGRDEQYF
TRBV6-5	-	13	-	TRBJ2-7	TGTGCCAGCAGTTTCGGGTTTATTTACGAGCAGTACTTC	CASSFGFIYEQYF
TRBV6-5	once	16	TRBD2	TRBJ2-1	TGTGCCAGCAGTTACTATATTACGGGAGGAGAAAATGAGCAGTTCTTC	CASSYYITGGENEQFF
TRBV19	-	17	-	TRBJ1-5	TGTGCCAGTAGTATCCAGATGGGCAGGGACAACAATCAGCCCCACCATTTT	CASSIQMGRDNNQPHHF
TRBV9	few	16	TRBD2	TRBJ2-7	TGTGCCAGCAGCGTTTCGACACTAGCGCGTACCTACGAGCAGTACTTC	CASSVSTLARTYEQYF
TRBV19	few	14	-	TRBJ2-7	TGTGCCAGTACCATAGGGCCAGGGCCATACGAGCAGTACTTC	CASTIGPGPYEQYF
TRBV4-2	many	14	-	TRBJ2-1	TGTGCCAGCAGCCAAGGCCCAGCGGGCAATGAGCAGTTCTTC	CASSQGPAGNEQFF
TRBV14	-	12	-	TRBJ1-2	TGTGCCAGCAGCCGGGGGGGAGGCGGCTGCACCTTC	CASSRGGGGCTF
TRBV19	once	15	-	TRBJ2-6	TGTGCCAGTAGGAGGACGGACTCTGGGGCCGACGTCCTGACTTTC	CASRRTDSGADVLTF
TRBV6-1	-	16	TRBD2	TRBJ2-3	TGTGCCAGCACCTTCCCGGGACTAGCGGTCACAGATACGCAGTATTTT	CASTFPGLAVTDTQYF
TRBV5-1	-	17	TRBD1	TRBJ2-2	TGCGCCAGCAGCTTATTTGGACAGGGACTGAACACCGGGGAGCTGTTTTTT	CASSLFGQGLNTGELFF
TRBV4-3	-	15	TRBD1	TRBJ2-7	TGCGCCAGCAGCCAAGATAGGGGGCAGATCTACGAGCAGTACTTC	CASSQDRGQIYEQYF
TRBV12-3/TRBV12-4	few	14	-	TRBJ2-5	TGTGCCAGCAGTTTAGAGGGGAGTAGCGAGACCCAGTACTTC	CASSLEGSSETQYF
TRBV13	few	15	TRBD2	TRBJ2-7	TGTGCCAGCAGCTCGGGACTAGCGGCATCCTACGAGCAGTACTTC	CASSSGLAASYEQYF
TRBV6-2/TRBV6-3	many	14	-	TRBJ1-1	TGTGCCAGCAGACCCGAGGGTAGCCACACTGAAGCTTTCTTT	CASRPEGSHTEAFF
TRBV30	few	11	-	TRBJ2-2	TGTGCCTGGCGGGCCCCCGGGGAGCTGTTTTTT	CAWRAPGELFF
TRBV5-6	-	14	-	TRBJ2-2	TGTGCCAGCAGCTTCGGGACAGCTCCCGGGGGGCTGTTTTTT	CASSFGTAPGGLFF
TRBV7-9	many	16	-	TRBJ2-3	TGTGCCAGCAGCTTAGGTTGGTCGGGCAGCACAGATACGCAGTATTTT	CASSLGWSGSTDTQYF
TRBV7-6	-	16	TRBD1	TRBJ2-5	TGTGCCAGCAGCTCGCTCGACAGGGGGGAGGGAGAGACCCAGTACTTC	CASSSLDRGEGETQYF
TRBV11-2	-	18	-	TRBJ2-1	TGTGCCAGCAGCCCGCGGGGCAGGGGCGGTGGAGCGAACAATGAGCAGTTCTTC	CASSPRGRGGGANNEQFF
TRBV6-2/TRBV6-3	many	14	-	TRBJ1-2	TGTGCCAGCAAAGGGAGAGAACACCCCTATGGCTACACCTTC	CASKGREHPYGYTF
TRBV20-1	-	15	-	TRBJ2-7	TGCAGTGCTAGTCATTTCCAGGGTATTTCCTACGAGCAGTACTTC	CSASHFQGISYEQYF
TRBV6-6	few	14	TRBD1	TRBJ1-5	TGTGCCAGCAGTTCCCAGGGGGTTAATCAGCCCCAGCATTTT	CASSSQGVNQPQHF
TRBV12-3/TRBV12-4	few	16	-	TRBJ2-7	TGTGCCAGCAGTTTGACCTTATCGGGACACTCCTACGAGCAGTACTTC	CASSLTLSGHSYEQYF
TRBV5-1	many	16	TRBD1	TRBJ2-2	TGCGCCAGCAGATCACCTGGGACAGGGTACACCGGGGAGCTGTTTTTT	CASRSPGTGYTGELFF
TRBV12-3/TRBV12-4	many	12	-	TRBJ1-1	TGTGCCAGCAGTGTTGGGGGGGCTGAAGCTTTCTTT	CASSVGGAEAFF
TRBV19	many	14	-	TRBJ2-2	TGTGCCAGTAGTACCCCCCTTTACACCGGGGAGCTGTTTTTT	CASSTPLYTGELFF
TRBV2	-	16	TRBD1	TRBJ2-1	TGTGCCAGCGTGGGACCCGGGACAGTCACCCACAATGAGCAGTTCTTC	CASVGPGTVTHNEQFF
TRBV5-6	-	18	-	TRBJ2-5	TGTGCCAGCAGCTCGTTGGTTAGCGGACACCTACGGGGAGAGACCCAGTACTTC	CASSSLVSGHLRGETQYF
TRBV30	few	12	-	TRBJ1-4	TGTGCCTGGAGTGCCGAGAGTGAAAAACTGTTTTTT	CAWSAESEKLFF
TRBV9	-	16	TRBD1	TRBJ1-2	TGTGCCAGCAGCTCCCGGGGGACAGGAGCAAACTATGGCTACACCTTC	CASSSRGTGANYGYTF
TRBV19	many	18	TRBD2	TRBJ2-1	TGTGCCAGTACCCTACTAGCGTCTCAACCTACCCCCTACAATGAGCAGTTCTTC	CASTLLASQPTPYNEQFF
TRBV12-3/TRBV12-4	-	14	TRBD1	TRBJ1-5	TGTGCCGGCAGTTTGAACAGGGGGAATCAGCCCCAGCATTTT	CAGSLNRGNQPQHF
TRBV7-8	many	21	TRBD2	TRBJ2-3	TGTGCCAGCATCAAAAGGACCGGGACTAGCGGGGGGGCTAGGACCACAGATACGCAGTATTTT	CASIKRTGTSGGARTTDTQYF
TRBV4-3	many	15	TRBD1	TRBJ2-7	TGCGCCAGCAGCCAGCGCGGGACAGGGATCAACGAGCAGTACTTC	CASSQRGTGINEQYF
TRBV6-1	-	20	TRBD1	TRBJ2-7	TGTGCCAGCAGTGAAGAACCGAGGACAGGGATTCAATTAAATTACTACGAGCAGTACTTC	CASSEEPRTGIQLNYYEQYF
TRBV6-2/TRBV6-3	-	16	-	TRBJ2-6	TGTGCCAGCAGTCAGCTCGGGGCCTCTGGGGCCAACGTCCTGACTTTC	CASSQLGASGANVLTF
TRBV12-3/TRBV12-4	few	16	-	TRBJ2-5	TGTGCCAGCAGTCCTCCGGGGGGCGTACTTCAAGAGACCCAGTACTTC	CASSPPGGVLQETQYF
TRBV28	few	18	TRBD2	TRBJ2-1	TGTGCCAGCAGTTTTAAACTAGCGGGAGGGGTAGACGACAATGAGCAGTTCTTC	CASSFKLAGGVDDNEQFF
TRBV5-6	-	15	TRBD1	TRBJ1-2	TGTGCCAGCAGCTTTGGCGGGACAGGGGTCTATGGCTACACCTTC	CASSFGGTGVYGYTF